Below, one T cell receptor beta chain is given with its context. Per the authors' pipeline: Nucleated cell counts were estimated from reference gene primer amplification. Some clones are missing from TCRdb's copy, which holds only in-frame ones; the method was immunoSEQ multiplex PCR. V and J calls plus clone size are reproduced from that table; the DNA served to infer D and trimming. Of 200,000 to 300,000 clones in the sample, over 65% were seen once. Deletions cut 0 bases from V and 7 bases from J, with 13 bases between. The length of the CDR3 is 14 residues. The germline gives CDR1 LGHDT, CDR2 YNNKEL (reference sequence). The data were taken from a study of blood T cell repertoires in COVID-19. Turning to the study itself: Samples taken during acute and convalescent COVID-19 were collected in the United States, Italy and Spain.

V usage is TRBV3-1 (or the pseudogene TRBV3-2) and J usage is TRBJ2-7; D remains ambiguous. The clonotype originates from a woman older than 75 with acute or convalescent COVID-19. The sample consisted of peripheral blood. The CDR3 nucleotides read TGTGCCAGCAGCCAAGATCCCAGCGCTTTTGAGCAGTACTTC. Amino acid sequence: CASSQDPSAFEQYF.